The sequence of this T cell receptor beta chain was determined in a study of CD8 T cells in ankylosing spondylitis. MiXCR was run by TCRdb on the 5' RACE reads, yielding one entry per CDR3 protein. This table holds hundreds of thousands of distinct CDR3 sequences, roughly 26% found once. This clonotype was recorded many times. This CDR3 contains 17 residues. Per germline, CDR1 SGHAT and CDR2 FQNNGV. V was pared by 1 base and J by 8 bases, with 11 bases of the junction left unmatched. This TCR was sampled from a male donor with ankylosing spondylitis or in good health (not recorded which). The sample consisted of blood, either unsorted or a sorted T cell fraction (not recorded which). This sequence joins TRBV11-2 and TRBJ2-2, with 9 bases fitting TRBD2. CDR3 sequence (DNA): TGTGCCAGCAGCTTAGCTAGCGGGACCCTCACGAGGGGGGAGCTGTTTTTT. Its translation: CASSLASGTLTRGELFF.